This T cell receptor (beta chain) emerged from a study of cytomegalovirus exposure and HLA in healthy donors. Researchers ran the PCR with 60 Vbeta and 13 Jbeta primers. Per the study methods: About 10 million of roughly 81 million unique TCR beta chains were shared, per a later count. Sequencing was performed with immunoSEQ multiplex PCR; in TCRdb, only in-frame clones are kept and a portion is missing. Clonal size and the V and J genes are those of that table, whereas D and trimming came from the DNA. The table shows approximately 150,000 clones, with 75% to 80% occurring only once. As regards this clone: Its antigen is undetermined.

Points from the study as a whole: When analyzed later, the rates of TCR association showed variation by HLA locus, with DRB1 the most and HLA-C the fewest. An analysis done earlier found most TCR beta V segments productive about 90% or about 30% of the time.

The sequence was collected from a woman in her sixties or seventies in good health and CMV-seronegative. Sequenced material: PBMCs.

This CDR3 reads CASSPQLLPGSLHF. CDR3 coding DNA: TGTGCCAGCAGCCCCCAGCTTCTCCCAGGGTCCCTCCACTTT. The chain joins TRBV7-9 to TRBJ1-6; tentatively, D is TRBD1 (5 bases). Germline CDR1 and CDR2: SEHNR and FQNEAQ (reference sequence). Trimming pared 5 bases from V and 14 bases from J, leaving 19 bases between. There are 14 residues in the CDR3.